The source of this T cell receptor beta chain is a study of blood T cell repertoires in COVID-19. Only in-frame clones appear in the TCRdb table, and some are missing; sequencing was by immunoSEQ multiplex PCR. The data contain roughly 410,000 clones, approximately 87% of them singletons. The sequence was collected from a woman aged 60 to 75 with COVID-19, enrolled during active disease. The sample comprised peripheral blood.

Here the CDR3 DNA reads TGTGCCAGCAGCCGAAGTAGCGGGGCAGATACGCAGTATTTT. This encodes CASSRSSGADTQYF. This chain connects TRBV11-3 to TRBJ2-3, with 8 bases matching TRBD2. The CDR3 runs 14 residues. Germline lookup yields CDR1 SGHNT and CDR2 YENEEA. V trimming: 5 bases; J trimming: 4 bases; junction bases outside the gene matches: 5.